Below are 26 T cell receptor beta chains sequenced from a single sample in a study of T cell clonotyping in hematopoietic cell transplantation. Clones were read by immunoSEQ multiplex PCR, and TCRdb kept only the in-frame ones, dropping some. In the table there are roughly 16,000 clones, around 90% of which are singletons. Sequencing was carried out using peripheral blood mononuclear cells. Receptors originate from a man aged 35-49 years in good health. Some clones in this sample may be carry-over from other donors' samples.

V usage is TRBV4-3 and J usage is TRBJ1-4, with D perhaps matching TRBD1 (6 bases). The V gene lost 1 base and the J gene lost 4 bases, with 16 bases spanning the gap. Germline CDR1 and CDR2: LGHNA and YSLEER. The CDR3 runs 17 residues. This CDR3 reads CASSQGTGTRNNEKLFF. The DNA for the CDR3 is TGCGCCAGCAGCCAAGGAACAGGGACCCGTAATAATGAAAAACTGTTTTTT.

The chain uses TRBV6-5 and TRBJ1-1; D gene ambiguous. The V and J ends lost 0 bases and 3 bases respectively, with 5 bases between them. The CDR3 totals 13 residues. Per germline, CDR1 MNHEY and CDR2 SVGAGI. The CDR3 loop reads CASSYSGYTEAFF. In DNA, the CDR3 is TGTGCCAGCAGTTACTCCGGGTACACTGAAGCTTTCTTT.

This clone was counted between two and nine times. The V call is TRBV5-5, the J call TRBJ2-7, with D possibly TRBD2 on 5 matching bases. CDR1 and CDR2 from the germline V gene are SGHKS and YYEKEE (reference sequence). There are 15 residues in the CDR3. Deletions cut 0 bases from V and 3 bases from J, with 13 bases between. CDR3 sequence (DNA): TGTGCCAGCAGCTTGGGGGTGAGGAGCGGCTACGAGCAGTACTTC. It specifies CASSLGVRSGYEQYF.

The V and J genes are TRBV28 and TRBJ2-7, with a possible D match to TRBD1 (5 bases). Trimming pared 1 base from V and 4 bases from J, leaving 8 bases between. The CDR3 consists of 13 residues. The germline gives CDR1 MDHEN, CDR2 SYDVKM. The CDR3 region is CASSLLRGYEQYF. CDR3 DNA sequence: TGTGCCAGCAGTTTATTAAGGGGATACGAGCAGTACTTC.

The rearrangement joins TRBV7-8 to TRBJ1-2; 8 bases are a match to TRBD1. Germline V CDR1 and CDR2: SGHVS, FQNEAQ. Trimming removed 1 base from V and 8 bases from J; junction bases left unmatched: 6. The CDR3 has 14 residues. CDR3: CASSLGGAGGGYTF. The CDR3 DNA follows: TGTGCCAGCAGCTTAGGTGGGGCAGGGGGCGGCTACACCTTC.

The chain recombines TRBV6-5 with TRBJ2-3, with D unresolved. Trimming pared 8 bases from V and 5 bases from J, leaving 17 bases between. This CDR3 spans 14 amino acids. Germline V lookup: CDR1 MNHEY, CDR2 SVGAGI. CDR3 in amino acids: CASGSGTSRDTQYF. For the CDR3, the DNA is TGTGCCAGCGGCTCCGGAACCTCGAGAGATACGCAGTATTTT.

The rearrangement uses TRBV19 and TRBJ2-7, with 9 bases that match TRBD1. This CDR3 comprises 16 residues. Germline V gene data show CDR1 as LNHDA and CDR2 as SQIVND (reference sequence). Unmatched junction bases numbered 7, after V lost 3 bases and J lost 1 base. The CDR3 here is CASSIGGGTGSYEQYF. The CDR3 DNA follows: TGTGCCAGTAGTATTGGAGGCGGGACAGGGTCCTACGAGCAGTACTTC. Full variable domain (rest looked up from reference TRBV19 and TRBJ2-7): DGGITQSPKYLFRKEGQNVTLSCEQNLNHDAMYWYRQDPGQGLRLIYYSQIVNDFQKGDIAEGYSVSREKKESFPLTVTSAQKNPTAFYLCASSIGGGTGSYEQYFGPGTRLTVT.

This sequence joins TRBV5-1 and TRBJ2-1; D assignment may be TRBD1 or TRBD2 (5 bases each). The germline CDR1 and CDR2 sequences are SGHRS and YFSETQ. Trimming removed 0 bases from V and 2 bases from J, with 12 bases in between. This CDR3 region has 16 residues. The CDR3 region is CASSLVGDPTYNEQFF. The CDR3 DNA reads TGCGCCAGCAGCTTGGTAGGGGACCCAACCTACAATGAGCAGTTCTTC.

The rearrangement uses TRBV7-9 and TRBJ2-1, with a tentative D call TRBD2 (6 bases). CDR1 is SEHNR and CDR2 is FQNEAQ in the germline V gene (reference sequence). The germline V and J ends were trimmed by 2 bases and 9 bases, with 11 bases remaining between them. This CDR3 comprises 13 residues. The chain's CDR3 is CASSLFGGREQFF. The CDR3 DNA sequence: TGTGCCAGCAGCTTATTCGGGGGACGTGAGCAGTTCTTC.

The V call is TRBV28, the J call TRBJ2-7; 10 positions agree with TRBD2. This CDR3 is built from 17 residues. Unmatched junction bases numbered 10, after V lost 3 bases and J lost 2 bases. Germline lookup yields CDR1 MDHEN and CDR2 SYDVKM. CDR3 in DNA: TGTGCCAGCAGTTTTTCCAGCGGGAGGGCCACTGCCTACGAGCAGTACTTC. The encoded protein is CASSFSSGRATAYEQYF.

The chain combines TRBV11-1 with TRBJ2-3; 7 nucleotides agree with TRBD1. Germline V CDR1 and CDR2: SGHAT, FQDESV (reference sequence). The CDR3 is made up of 16 amino acids. V dropped 4 bases and J dropped 5; count of bases not matched to a gene: 12. The CDR3 here is CASSSGTAFEGDTQYF. The CDR3 DNA is TGTGCCAGCAGCTCGGGGACAGCCTTTGAAGGAGATACGCAGTATTTT.

This clone was detected once. J is TRBJ2-5 and V is TRBV5-1; D ambiguous. CDR1 and CDR2 (germline): SGHRS, YFSETQ. This CDR3 region has 12 residues. The V end lost 1 base, the J end lost 2 bases, and 3 bases lay between the germline ends. DNA of the CDR3: TGCGCCAGCAGCTTGTGGCAAGAGACCCAGTACTTC. Translated: CASSLWQETQYF.

The J gene is TRBJ2-3, the V gene TRBV2; 15 nucleotides align to TRBD2. In germline, CDR1 is SNHLY, CDR2 FYNNEI. CDR3 length: 19 amino acids. V dropped 4 bases and J dropped 0; count of bases not matched to a gene: 8. The CDR3 DNA reads as TGTGCCAGCAGTGTCTGGACTAGCGGGAGGGCCACCAGCACAGATACGCAGTATTTT. It specifies CASSVWTSGRATSTDTQYF.

CDR3 coding DNA: TGCAGCGTTGGGCAGGGGGTGTCGTTTGTCGAGACCCAGTACTTC. Translation: CSVGQGVSFVETQYF. The V gene is TRBV29-1, the J gene TRBJ2-5, with 7 bases that match TRBD1. The trim removed 4 bases at V and 5 bases at J, leaving 13 bases unmatched. CDR1 SQVTM and CDR2 ANQGSEA come from the germline V gene. CDR3 size: 15 residues.

This clone occurred once. The chain uses TRBV25-1 and TRBJ2-2, with TRBD1 as a possible D gene (6 bases). The germline CDR1 and CDR2 sequences are MGHDK and SYGVNS. The V end lost 11 bases, the J end lost 2 bases, and 9 bases lay between the germline ends. This CDR3 is built from 12 residues. As DNA, the CDR3 is TGTGCCCCGGGACAAAACACCGGGGAGCTGTTTTTT. Translated: CAPGQNTGELFF.

Points on this clone: The same CDR3 arises from other DNA sequences in this sample as well. The chain recombines TRBV6-5 with TRBJ2-1; D perhaps matches TRBD2 (6 bases). The V gene's germline CDR1 is MNHEY and CDR2 SVGAGI. The CDR3 is 14 residues long. V was trimmed by 5 bases and J by 4 bases, leaving 12 bases between them. The CDR3 nucleotides read TGTGCCAGCAGTCGGCGGGAAAGTTACAATGAGCAGTTCTTC. It is translated as CASSRRESYNEQFF.

The V gene is TRBV5-6, the J gene TRBJ2-6; unclear D gene. Trimming took 1 base from V and 0 from J, leaving 11 bases between them. The CDR3 runs to 17 residues. Germline CDR1 reads SGHDT; CDR2 reads YYEEEE. Written as DNA, the CDR3 is TGTGCCAGCAGCTTGTCTACTGGTTACTCTGGGGCCAACGTCCTGACTTTC. It encodes CASSLSTGYSGANVLTF.

The chain combines TRBV5-8 with TRBJ2-5; D is possibly TRBD2 (5 bases). The CDR3 length is 14 residues. V dropped 4 bases and J dropped 1 base, with 11 bases sitting between them. CDR1 is SGHTS and CDR2 is YDEGEE in the germline V gene. For the CDR3, the DNA is TGTGCCAGCAGCCGAGAGGGAATCCAAGAGACCCAGTACTTC. Its protein is CASSREGIQETQYF.

V and J are TRBV7-2 and TRBJ2-3, with TRBD2 matching over 10 bases. The germline gives CDR1 SGHTA, CDR2 FQGNSA. This CDR3 has 15 amino acids. The V gene end was trimmed by 5 bases and the J gene end by 4 bases; junction bases not matched to a gene: 6. For the CDR3, the DNA is TGTGCCAGCAGCCGGGGAGCGGGAGGGCCAGATACGCAGTATTTT. Translating it yields CASSRGAGGPDTQYF.

The V and J genes are TRBV6-1 and TRBJ2-1, with D uncertain. The CDR3 length is 15 residues. The V gene's germline CDR1 is MNHNS and CDR2 SASEGT. Between the trimmed V and J ends, which lost 4 bases and 7 bases, there was a span of 17 bases. CDR3 in DNA: TGTGCCAGCAGTGCACCGGGTCGACTGTGGAATGAGCAGTTCTTC. It translates to CASSAPGRLWNEQFF.

The chain combines TRBV7-2 with TRBJ2-4, with 12 positions matching TRBD2. Trimming took 5 bases from V and 6 from J; bases not matched to a gene: 5. The CDR3 is made up of 15 amino acids. Germline-derived CDR1 and CDR2 are SGHTA and FQGNSA. This CDR3 reads CASSGLAGGRNIQYF. The DNA of the CDR3 is TGTGCCAGCAGCGGGCTAGCGGGAGGGAGAAACATTCAGTACTTC.

The rearrangement links TRBV30 to TRBJ1-1; no definite D call. Germline V gives CDR1 GTSNPN, CDR2 SVGIG (reference sequence). V was trimmed by 2 bases and J by 5 bases, leaving 15 bases between them. This CDR3 contains 14 residues. Here the CDR3 DNA reads TGTGCCTGGAGTTGGGGAGGGATCGGGACTGAAGCTTTCTTT. It translates to CAWSWGGIGTEAFF.

This clone was counted a single time. The chain links TRBV6-9 to TRBJ2-1; TRBD2 aligns across 9 bases. J was trimmed by 9 bases and V by 5 bases; bases with no gene match: 14. Germline V lookup: CDR1 MNHGY, CDR2 SVAAGI. CDR3 length equals 16 residues. The CDR3 nucleotides are TGTGCCAGCAGTCCCGCCCGGTGGCGGGGGGGTTGTGAGCAGTTCTTC. This sequence encodes CASSPARWRGGCEQFF.

This clone was picked up one time. The genes are TRBV6-1 and TRBJ2-1; D remains ambiguous. Germline-derived CDR1 and CDR2 are MNHNS and SASEGT. The V gene lost 2 bases and the J gene lost 0 bases, with 11 bases spanning the gap. This CDR3 spans 16 amino acids. The CDR3 region is CASSESRRNSYNEQFF. The CDR3 DNA sequence: TGTGCCAGCAGTGAATCGAGGCGGAACTCCTACAATGAGCAGTTCTTC.

This sequence joins TRBV6-1 and TRBJ1-5; TRBD1 matches 7 bases. Germline values: CDR1 MNHNS, CDR2 SASEGT. There are 14 residues in the CDR3. Trimming removed 4 bases from V and 4 bases from J; junction bases left unmatched: 4. This CDR3 reads CASSVQGRNQPQHF. The CDR3 bases are TGTGCCAGCAGTGTACAGGGGCGAAATCAGCCCCAGCATTTT.

There are a few counts of this clone. The chain recombines TRBV27 with TRBJ1-1, with D perhaps TRBD1 (5 bases). V lost 4 bases and J 0 bases, leaving 9 bases between the germline ends. The CDR3 sequence is 14 residues long. Germline V gives CDR1 MNHEY, CDR2 SMNVEV (reference sequence). CDR3 in DNA: TGTGCCAGCAGTTCTCAGGGCCTGAACACTGAAGCTTTCTTT. This gives the protein CASSSQGLNTEAFF.